Listed below are T cell receptor beta chains from one sample, sequenced in a study of beta chain features in type 1 diabetes. Assay used: immunoSEQ multiplex PCR; TCRdb lists only in-frame clones, some missing. The repertoire has roughly 330,000 clones, approximately 15% of them found once; the top ten carry roughly 0.015%. The sequenced sample consisted of naive CD4+ T cells from blood. All receptors come from a woman under 30 with type 1 diabetes. Each CDR3 is given with its conserved first and last residue. D genes are given only for firm matches. Rows give clone size only sometimes, using once, few, many, or a class for an expanded clone.

NA	TRBV7-2	few	TRBJ2-1	CASSPIPGSSGEQFF	TGTGCCAGCAGCCCTATTCCGGGATCAAGCGGTGAGCAGTTCTTC
TRBD1	TRBV28	NA	TRBJ2-7	CASTYRTGGEQYF	TGTGCCAGCACCTACCGGACAGGTGGCGAGCAGTACTTC
NA	TRBV15	NA	TRBJ2-7	CATSRDPPGEQYF	TGTGCCACCAGCAGAGATCCCCCGGGGGAGCAGTACTTC
NA	TRBV11-3	NA	TRBJ2-5	CASARGGTQYF	TGTGCCAGCGCTAGGGGGGGGACCCAGTACTTC
NA	TRBV7-2	few	TRBJ2-1	CASSLDYHEQFF	TGTGCCAGCAGCTTAGACTATCATGAGCAGTTCTTC
NA	TRBV27	NA	TRBJ2-7	CASSLRRDSFYEQYF	TGTGCCAGCAGTTTGAGGCGGGACAGTTTCTACGAGCAGTACTTC
TRBD1	TRBV29-1	NA	TRBJ2-3	CSVAKGQAREDTQYF	TGCAGCGTTGCGAAGGGACAGGCCAGGGAGGATACGCAGTATTTT
TRBD1	TRBV30	few	TRBJ1-5	CAWSRDRANSNQPQHF	TGTGCCTGGAGCCGGGACAGGGCCAATAGCAATCAGCCCCAGCATTTT
TRBD2	TRBV28	NA	TRBJ2-7	CASSLGGRAFYEQYF	TGTGCCAGCAGTTTAGGGGGGAGGGCCTTCTACGAGCAGTACTTC
TRBD1	TRBV2	NA	TRBJ2-1	CASRKGTGTNEQFF	TGTGCCAGCAGGAAGGGGACAGGGACTAATGAGCAGTTCTTC